A single sample is the source of the 32 T cell receptor beta chains below, sequenced in a study of blood T cell repertoires in COVID-19. Produced via immunoSEQ multiplex PCR; TCRdb's table is partial and in-frame only. The sample has over 350,000 clones; roughly 90% are singletons. The material sequenced was PBMCs or T cells enriched from blood (not recorded which). All receptors come from a woman aged 40 to 55 who had been exposed to COVID-19.

This clone has only one observation. The chain's CDR3 is CASSPAGNGYTF. In nucleotides, the CDR3 is TGTGCCAGCTCACCCGCGGGGAACGGCTACACCTTC. V usage is TRBV18 and J usage is TRBJ1-2; D not resolved. Germline loops: CDR1 KGHSH, CDR2 LQKENI. There are 12 residues in the CDR3. V shed 3 bases and J shed 8 bases, with 10 bases lying between them.

This clone was picked up one time. The chain combines TRBV7-8 with TRBJ1-6, with D possibly being TRBD1 (5 bases). The germline V gene encodes CDR1 SGHVS and CDR2 FQNEAQ. V was trimmed by 4 bases and J by 7 bases, leaving 23 bases between them. CDR3 size: 18 residues. The CDR3: CASSSRVTEPWSNSPLHF. Here the CDR3 DNA reads TGTGCCAGCAGCTCAAGGGTGACAGAGCCCTGGTCCAATTCACCCCTCCACTTT.

This clone was found a few times. This chain connects TRBV7-8 to TRBJ1-3; 7 bases are shared with TRBD1. Germline lookup yields CDR1 SGHVS and CDR2 FQNEAQ. Losses at the gene ends were 5 bases for V and 4 bases for J; bases not matched to a gene: 2. This CDR3 comprises 13 residues. This CDR3 reads CASSPGQGNTIYF. In DNA, the CDR3 is TGTGCCAGCAGCCCGGGACAGGGAAACACCATATATTTT.

The chain recombines TRBV5-4 with TRBJ2-1, with TRBD1 as a possible D gene (6 bases). The CDR3 spans 15 residues. Per germline, CDR1 SGHNT and CDR2 YYREEE (reference sequence). V was cut by 0 bases and J by 0 bases, with 7 bases left in between. CDR3: CASSLGGGSYNEQFF. In DNA, the CDR3 is TGTGCCAGCAGCTTGGGAGGGGGCTCCTACAATGAGCAGTTCTTC.

The CDR3 coding sequence is TGTGCCAGCAGCCCCCCCTCAGGGGGTAGGGAAAAACTGTTTTTT. This translates into CASSPPSGGREKLFF. The chain couples TRBV7-9 to TRBJ1-4, with 7 bases fitting TRBD1. The J segment lost 8 bases and the V segment lost 5 bases, leaving 11 bases of the junction unmatched. CDR3 length: 15 amino acids. Germline values: CDR1 SEHNR, CDR2 FQNEAQ (reference sequence).

This clone has just one count. V gene TRBV18 combines with J gene TRBJ1-1, with D maybe TRBD1 (6 bases). Per germline, CDR1 KGHSH and CDR2 LQKENI. The CDR3 has 15 residues. V was trimmed by 0 bases and J by 4 bases, leaving 12 bases between them. CDR3: CASSPPTQGRTEAFF. The DNA of the CDR3 is TGTGCCAGCTCACCACCTACGCAGGGGCGCACTGAAGCTTTCTTT.

The chain employs TRBV10-3 and TRBJ2-3; 14 bases align to TRBD2. The germline CDR1 and CDR2 sequences are ENHRY and SYGVKD. The trim removed 10 bases at V and 2 bases at J, leaving 5 bases unmatched. The CDR3 covers 15 residues. CDR3 sequence (DNA): TGTGCCACCGGGGGACTAGCGGGAGACACAGATACGCAGTATTTT. It specifies CATGGLAGDTDTQYF.

V and J are TRBV7-2 and TRBJ1-4; TRBD1 aligns across 7 bases. The V and J ends lost 5 bases and 2 bases, in that order; junction bases with no gene match: 5. Germline V gene sequence: CDR1 SGHTA, CDR2 FQGNSA. CDR3 length: 15 residues. The CDR3 here is CASSLDRETNEKLFF. Written as DNA, the CDR3 is TGTGCCAGCAGCCTAGACAGGGAGACTAATGAAAAACTGTTTTTT.

This clone was counted a single time. This chain connects TRBV30 to TRBJ1-2, with 7 bases aligning to TRBD1. J lost 4 bases, V lost 4 bases, and 6 bases had no gene match. Germline-derived CDR1 and CDR2 are GTSNPN and SVGIG (reference sequence). This CDR3 has 13 residues. The CDR3 spells CAWTPGQFYGYTF. The CDR3 nucleotides read TGTGCCTGGACTCCGGGACAGTTCTATGGCTACACCTTC.

The chain combines TRBV19 with TRBJ2-4, with 10 bases fitting TRBD2. The V segment lost 1 base and the J segment 5 bases; nucleotides outside the gene matches: 5. This CDR3 comprises 16 residues. CDR1 is LNHDA, CDR2 SQIVND, per germline (reference sequence). The CDR3 bases are TGTGCCAGTAGTATAGGGAGCGGGGGGGCCGAAAACATTCAGTACTTC. Translated: CASSIGSGGAENIQYF.

V gene TRBV24-1 combines with J gene TRBJ2-1; TRBD2 matches 9 bases. V lost 4 bases and J lost 3; bases outside the gene matches: 6. This CDR3 contains 16 residues. In germline, CDR1 is KGHDR, CDR2 SFDVKD. The CDR3 sequence: CATSEPSGTIYNEQFF. CDR3 nucleotides: TGTGCCACCAGTGAACCTAGCGGGACGATCTACAATGAGCAGTTCTTC.

The gene calls are TRBV5-1 and TRBJ1-1; 8 bases are a match to TRBD1. The CDR3 totals 14 residues. After removal of 1 base from V and 4 bases from J, the junction contained 3 bases not matched to a gene. Germline CDR1 reads SGHRS; CDR2 reads YFSETQ. The CDR3 protein is CASSLRTGSTEAFF. CDR3 in DNA: TGCGCCAGCAGCTTGAGGACAGGGTCCACTGAAGCTTTCTTT.

The chain combines TRBV9 with TRBJ2-1; 9 nucleotides match TRBD2. Unmatched junction bases numbered 6, after V lost 0 bases and J lost 8 bases. CDR1 and CDR2 (germline): SGDLS, YYNGEE. The CDR3 extends over 15 amino acids. The CDR3 is CASSVGSGGPDEQFF. The CDR3 nucleotides read TGTGCCAGCAGCGTAGGTAGCGGGGGACCCGATGAGCAGTTCTTC.

V gene TRBV27 combines with J gene TRBJ1-5; perhaps TRBD1 as D (5 bases). The CDR3 length is 13 residues. Germline values: CDR1 MNHEY, CDR2 SMNVEV (reference sequence). Trimming shortened V by 8 bases and J by 4 bases, and 12 bases separated the two germline ends. This CDR3 reads CASAGKWNQPQHF. Here the CDR3 DNA reads TGTGCCAGCGCAGGGAAATGGAATCAGCCCCAGCATTTT.

The V gene is TRBV7-9, the J gene TRBJ2-1; D possibly corresponds to TRBD2 (7 bases). This CDR3 spans 15 amino acids. V lost 3 bases and J lost 8, with 17 bases in between. CDR1 is SEHNR, CDR2 FQNEAQ, per germline (reference sequence). The CDR3 loop is CASSLGGLLLDEQFF. The DNA for the CDR3 is TGTGCCAGCAGCTTGGGGGGGCTCTTGTTGGATGAGCAGTTCTTC.

The chain links TRBV5-6 to TRBJ2-7; D perhaps matches TRBD1 (5 bases). CDR3 length equals 12 residues. Trimming removed 5 bases from V and 5 bases from J, with 11 bases in between. In germline, CDR1 is SGHDT, CDR2 YYEEEE. The CDR3 bases are TGTGCCAGCAGACTGGACACCCACGAGCAGTACTTC. It translates to CASRLDTHEQYF.

The chain combines TRBV7-9 with TRBJ1-2; 10 bases are a match to TRBD1. Trimming at V came to 1 base and at J to 7 bases, leaving 3 bases not matched to a gene. The CDR3 covers 14 residues. The germline CDR1 and CDR2 sequences are SEHNR and FQNEAQ (reference sequence). The DNA for the CDR3 is TGTGCCAGCAGCTTAGTACGGGACAGGGGTGGCTACACCTTC. Its protein product is CASSLVRDRGGYTF.

V is TRBV6-2 or TRBV6-3 and J is TRBJ2-1; unclear D gene. The V gene's germline CDR1 is MNHEY and CDR2 SVGEGT. The CDR3 is 17 residues long. Trimming took off 2 bases at V and 0 bases at J, with 14 bases between the two ends. The CDR3 DNA sequence: TGTGCCAGCAGTTACGCCCGAACTCCGAGCTCCTACAATGAGCAGTTCTTC. This encodes CASSYARTPSSYNEQFF.

The chain has TRBV12-5 and TRBJ1-2; no firm D call. CDR3 length: 14 residues. With 6 bases removed from V and 1 base from J, the gap between germline ends came to 12 bases. Germline V gene data show CDR1 as LGHNT and CDR2 as FRNRAP. CDR3 residues: CASGEGIINYGYTF. The CDR3, as DNA: TGTGCTAGTGGGGAGGGAATAATTAACTATGGCTACACCTTC. The full variable domain, with the rest looked up from reference TRBV12-5 and TRBJ1-2, is DARVTQTPRHKVTEMGQEVTMRCQPILGHNTVFWYRQTMMQGLELLAYFRNRAPLDDSGMPKDRFSAEMPDATLATLKIQPSEPRDSAVYFCASGEGIINYGYTFGSGTRLTVV.

The J gene is TRBJ2-2, the V gene TRBV30; no clear D. The CDR3 is 14 amino acids. Trimming removed 5 bases at V and 1 base at J, with 11 bases between. Germline V gene data show CDR1 as GTSNPN and CDR2 as SVGIG (reference sequence). The CDR3 coding sequence is TGTGCCTGGCGAGGAGTTTTGAACACCGGGGAGCTGTTTTTT. Translating gives CAWRGVLNTGELFF.

This chain uses TRBV27 with TRBJ1-5; TRBD1 might be the D (6 bases). This CDR3 is built from 15 residues. V lost 3 bases and J 6 bases, leaving 15 bases between the germline ends. CDR1 is MNHEY, CDR2 SMNVEV, per germline (reference sequence). The chain's CDR3 is CASSLGGARSQPQHF. CDR3 in DNA: TGTGCCAGCAGTTTGGGGGGGGCAAGAAGTCAGCCCCAGCATTTT.

This clone was recorded only once. The V and J genes are TRBV30 and TRBJ2-1; 7 nucleotides match TRBD1. The germline V gene has CDR1 GTSNPN and CDR2 SVGIG (reference sequence). V lost 2 bases, J lost 7 bases, and 11 bases stayed unmatched. The CDR3 has 15 residues. This CDR3 is CAWSLRQGGPNEQFF. The CDR3 coding sequence is TGTGCCTGGAGTTTGCGACAGGGCGGTCCGAATGAGCAGTTCTTC.

V usage is TRBV5-1 and J usage is TRBJ2-1; weak D call: TRBD1 (5 bases). CDR1 is SGHRS, CDR2 YFSETQ, per germline. V was cut by 0 bases and J by 9 bases, with 16 bases left in between. This CDR3 is 15 amino acids long. CDR3 amino acids: CASSLAALGASEQFF. CDR3 DNA: TGCGCCAGCAGCTTGGCAGCGTTAGGGGCTAGTGAGCAGTTCTTC.

The chain couples TRBV10-3 to TRBJ1-5; 10 nucleotides agree with TRBD1. The CDR3 runs 17 residues. V shed 6 bases and J 0 bases; nucleotides not matched to a gene: 8. The germline V gene has CDR1 ENHRY and CDR2 SYGVKD. The CDR3 here is CAISPDRGDYSNQPQHF. The CDR3 DNA is TGTGCCATCAGCCCGGACAGGGGGGACTATAGCAATCAGCCCCAGCATTTT.

The chain joins TRBV6-2 or TRBV6-3 to TRBJ1-2; a possible D gene is TRBD1 (6 bases). CDR3 size: 14 residues. Trimming left V 2 bases short and J 2 bases short, with 9 bases between. Germline lookup yields CDR1 MNHEY and CDR2 SVGEGT. CDR3 nucleotides: TGTGCCAGCAGTTACAGGGGGTGGAACTATGGCTACACCTTC. It translates to CASSYRGWNYGYTF.

This chain joins TRBV18 and TRBJ2-7; 8 bases are a match to TRBD1. Germline V gives CDR1 KGHSH, CDR2 LQKENI. V was clipped by 3 bases and J by 7 bases; unmatched bases: 5. CDR3 length equals 13 residues. The chain's CDR3 is CASSPDRGDEQYF. CDR3 DNA: TGTGCCAGCTCACCTGACAGGGGTGATGAGCAGTACTTC.

J is TRBJ1-2 and V is TRBV5-6; tentative D call: TRBD1 (5 bases). This CDR3 contains 14 residues. The germline V and J ends were trimmed by 3 bases and 8 bases, with 17 bases remaining between them. Germline V gene sequence: CDR1 SGHDT, CDR2 YYEEEE. The CDR3 reads CASSSLQGREGYTF. The DNA of the CDR3 is TGTGCCAGCAGCTCACTTCAGGGAAGGGAAGGCTACACCTTC.

The CDR3 nucleotides are TGCGCCAGCAGCTTACAGGGGGCGGGGGCTGAAGCTTTCTTT. Translated, it gives CASSLQGAGAEAFF. The chain employs TRBV5-1 and TRBJ1-1; 9 bases map to TRBD1. The germline V gene has CDR1 SGHRS and CDR2 YFSETQ. The CDR3 is 14 amino acids. V gave up 2 bases and J gave up 6 bases; unmatched junction bases: 5.

This clone was detected a few times. V and J are TRBV5-5 and TRBJ1-2; D call uncertain. This CDR3 has 13 amino acids. Germline V lookup: CDR1 SGHKS, CDR2 YYEKEE (reference sequence). The ends were cut back, 0 bases at V and 2 bases at J, with 5 bases in the middle. Here the CDR3 reads CASSLGVNYGYTF. DNA for the CDR3: TGTGCCAGCAGCTTGGGCGTAAACTATGGCTACACCTTC. Based on the CDR3 plus reference TRBV5-5 and TRBJ1-2, the full variable domain is DAGVTQSPTHLIKTRGQQVTLRCSPISGHKSVSWYQQVLGQGPQFIFQYYEKEERGRGNFPDRFSARQFPNYSSELNVNALLLGDSALYLCASSLGVNYGYTFGSGTRLTVV.

Note on this clone: The junction differs from germline at one of its ends, possibly a read error. The chain uses TRBV11-1 and TRBJ2-7; no clear D gene. The CDR3 is made up of 14 amino acids. Germline V gives CDR1 SGHAT, CDR2 FQDESV (reference sequence). CDR3 sequence (DNA): TGTGCCAGCAGCTTAGAGCCTCCTGCGATCGAGTTGTGCTTC. Protein sequence: CASSLEPPAIELCF. The full variable domain, with the rest looked up from reference TRBV11-1 and TRBJ2-7, is EAEVAQSPRYKITEKSQAVAFWCDPISGHATLYWYRQILGQGPELLVQFQDESVVDDSQLPKDRFSAERLKGVDSTLKIQPAELGDSAMYLCASSLEPPAIELCFGPGTRLTVT.

The chain is built from TRBV9 and TRBJ2-2, with TRBD1 matching over 8 bases. Germline V gene lookup returns CDR1 SGDLS and CDR2 YYNGEE. After removal of 2 bases from V and 5 bases from J, the junction contained 5 bases not matched to a gene. The CDR3 has 15 residues. CDR3 DNA: TGTGCCAGCAGCGTGCGACAGGGGCAGACCGGGGAGCTGTTTTTT. Translated, it gives CASSVRQGQTGELFF.

The genes are TRBV6-5 and TRBJ2-2, with 7 bases identical to TRBD1. This CDR3 comprises 12 residues. Losses at the gene ends were 11 bases for V and 5 bases for J; bases not matched to a gene: 5. In germline, CDR1 is MNHEY, CDR2 SVGAGI. The CDR3 spells CASQGQTGELFF. CDR3 nucleotide sequence: TGTGCCTCACAGGGACAGACCGGGGAGCTGTTTTTT.